This is a list of T cell receptor beta chains from one sample in a study of Tregs in tolerant kidney transplant recipients. Sequencing was performed with immunoSEQ multiplex PCR; in TCRdb, only in-frame clones are kept and a portion is missing. The sample carries 45,000 to 55,000 clones, roughly nine tenths recorded once. Sequenced material: CD8+ T cells from blood (PBMCs), taken 24 months after the transplant. Source of these receptors: a human patient who received a combined kidney and bone marrow transplant. The graft donor may have contributed some T cells. The CDR3 runs from the conserved cysteine through the conserved F or W. Each record gives: J gene, clone size, V gene, D gene, CDR3 DNA, CDR3 protein. The D gene is left open where the match is weak. Where a row states a size, it is once, few, many or the class of an expanded clone; other rows omit it.

>TRBJ2-5|NA|TRBV5-1|NA
TGCGCCAGCAGCTTGAGGACTGGCGATAAAGAGACCCAGTACTTC
CASSLRTGDKETQYF
>TRBJ2-7|NA|TRBV13|NA
TGTGCCAGCAGCATGTCGGGAATCTACGAGCAGTACTTC
CASSMSGIYEQYF
>TRBJ2-7|NA|TRBV27|TRBD1
TGTGCCAGCAGTCTTCAGACAGGGGCGGGTGAGCAGTACTTC
CASSLQTGAGEQYF
>TRBJ2-7|NA|TRBV27|TRBD2
TGTGCCAGCCTACCGCTAGCGGGGGCCTACGAGCAGTACTTC
CASLPLAGAYEQYF
>TRBJ1-2|NA|TRBV10-3|TRBD1
TGTGCCATCAGCCATCCCGGACAGGGAGGCTACACCTTC
CAISHPGQGGYTF
>TRBJ2-1|NA|TRBV7-6|NA
TGTGCCAGCAGCTTCTCCGCCCGCGGACTGGATGAGCAGTTCTTC
CASSFSARGLDEQFF
>TRBJ1-1|few|TRBV9|NA
TGTGCCAGCAGCCCCTCGCGGGGGGGCACTGAAGCTTTCTTT
CASSPSRGGTEAFF
>TRBJ2-7|NA|TRBV19|TRBD2
TGTGCCAGTAAGGAGGGACTAGCGGAAACCTACGAGCAGTACTTC
CASKEGLAETYEQYF
>TRBJ2-7|NA|TRBV7-6|TRBD2
TGTGCCAGCAGCTTAACAACTAGCGGGGATGCCTACGAGCAGTACTTC
CASSLTTSGDAYEQYF
>TRBJ2-7|NA|TRBV27|NA
TGTGCCAGCAGTACCGGGACCTACGAGCAGTACTTC
CASSTGTYEQYF
>TRBJ1-2|NA|TRBV7-3|NA
TGTGCCAGCAGCCCAACCGCCTCCCCCCGGGACATTATTTCACATGGCTACACCTTC
CASSPTASPRDIISHGYTF
>TRBJ2-7|NA|TRBV27|NA
TGTGCCAGCAGAATTTCAGGGCTCTACTACGAGCAGTACTTC
CASRISGLYYEQYF
>TRBJ2-4|NA|TRBV19|TRBD1
TGTGCCAGTAGTATAGGGACAGGGTCGTCCCCAGGGAACATTCAGTACTTC
CASSIGTGSSPGNIQYF
>TRBJ2-2|NA|TRBV7-2|NA
TGTGCCAGCAGCTTAGCGCTAGTATCGGGTACCGGGGAGCTGTTTTTT
CASSLALVSGTGELFF
>TRBJ1-1|NA|TRBV27|NA
TGTGCCAGCAGACCGATAACAGGGAACACTGAAGCTTTCTTT
CASRPITGNTEAFF
>TRBJ2-7|NA|TRBV29-1|NA
TGCAGCGTTGAAGATGGGAGGACCAACTACGAGCAGTACTTC
CSVEDGRTNYEQYF
>TRBJ2-3|NA|TRBV9|TRBD2
TGTGCCAGCAGCGCGGCCCCGGGTAGCGGGGATTCCGATACGCAGTATTTT
CASSAAPGSGDSDTQYF
>TRBJ2-1|NA|TRBV15|NA
TGTGCCACCCTACAGGTATTTCCCTACAATGAGCAGTTCTTC
CATLQVFPYNEQFF
>TRBJ2-7|NA|TRBV27|NA
TGTGCCAGCAGCCCCGTACTCGGGCAGGGGAGCTACGAGCAGTACTTC
CASSPVLGQGSYEQYF
>TRBJ2-7|NA|TRBV29-1|NA
TGCAGCGTTGAAGTTGGAGACTACGAGCAGTACTTC
CSVEVGDYEQYF
>TRBJ2-7|NA|TRBV4-1|TRBD1
TGCGCCAGCAGCCCCGGGACAGCTAACTACGAGCAGTACTTC
CASSPGTANYEQYF
>TRBJ1-1|NA|TRBV9|NA
TGTGCCAGCAGCGTAGAGACAGCCACTGAAGCTTTCTTT
CASSVETATEAFF
>TRBJ2-5|NA|TRBV7-9|NA
TGTGCCAGCAGCTCCTCAAGGGCCAGCGGCTTGGGGACCCAGTACTTC
CASSSSRASGLGTQYF
>TRBJ2-7|NA|TRBV6-4|TRBD1
TGTGCCAGCAGGGGGACAGGGCCCCTATCCTACGAGCAGTACTTC
CASRGTGPLSYEQYF
>TRBJ2-3|NA|TRBV9|TRBD2
TGTGCCAGCAGCGTAGAGGCGGGGGGCGGGGCTTCTAGCACAGATACGCAGTATTTT
CASSVEAGGGASSTDTQYF
>TRBJ2-6|NA|TRBV5-4|NA
TGTGCCAGCAGTAGTACTGGGGCCAACGTCCTGACTTTC
CASSSTGANVLTF
>TRBJ2-1|NA|TRBV6-5|NA
TGTGCCAGCAGTTACTCGATTAGCGTTGAGCAGTTCTTC
CASSYSISVEQFF
>TRBJ2-7|NA|TRBV7-2|TRBD2
TGTGCCAGCAGCCCCTCTCCGGGACTAGCGGGAGGTTGGGACTACGAGCAGTACTTC
CASSPSPGLAGGWDYEQYF
>TRBJ1-2|NA|TRBV6-6|NA
TGTGCCAGCAGTTACTCGTACAGCTACACCTTC
CASSYSYSYTF
>TRBJ2-5|NA|TRBV28|TRBD2
TGTGCCAGCAGTTTAGGACTAGCGGAAGAGACCCAGTACTTC
CASSLGLAEETQYF
>TRBJ2-7|NA|TRBV19|TRBD1
TGTGCCAGTAGACCCACCGGGACAGGGGGCCACGAGCAGTACTTC
CASRPTGTGGHEQYF
>TRBJ1-5|NA|TRBV18|NA
TGTGCCAGCTCCATGGCGGGGAAGAATCAGCCCCAGCATTTT
CASSMAGKNQPQHF
>TRBJ1-5|NA|TRBV19|TRBD1
TGTGCCAGTACCTGGGACAGGTCCAATCAGCCCCAGCATTTT
CASTWDRSNQPQHF
>TRBJ2-5|once|TRBV4-3|NA
TGCGCCAGCAGCCAAGAAAGCGGGACCCAGTACTTC
CASSQESGTQYF
>TRBJ2-5|NA|TRBV2|NA
TGTGCCAGCAGGCCCAGGGGAGAGACCCAGTACTTC
CASRPRGETQYF
>TRBJ2-5|NA|TRBV9|NA
TGTGCCAGCAGCGTATTTACAGGGTGGTCGGAGACCCAGTACTTC
CASSVFTGWSETQYF
>TRBJ2-7|NA|TRBV7-8|NA
TGTGCCAGCAGCCCCCGACCCTCAGGGGACGGCGAGCAGTACTTC
CASSPRPSGDGEQYF
>TRBJ1-6|NA|TRBV27|NA
TGTGCCAGCAGCCTAATAAATTCACCCCTCCACTTT
CASSLINSPLHF
>TRBJ2-5|few|TRBV15|NA
TGTGCCACCAGCAGTCCAGGGGCTAGCGGAGAGACCCAGTACTTC
CATSSPGASGETQYF
>TRBJ1-4|NA|TRBV5-8|NA
TGTGCCAGCAGCTTAAGCGGGGGTGAAAAACTGTTTTTT
CASSLSGGEKLFF
>TRBJ1-5|NA|TRBV4-1|NA
TGCGCCAGCAGCCCGAACTCGGGGTGGCCCCAGCATTTT
CASSPNSGWPQHF
>TRBJ2-1|NA|TRBV19|TRBD1
TGTGCCAGTTCCGCGGGACAGGGGTCCTACAATGAGCAGTTCTTC
CASSAGQGSYNEQFF
>TRBJ2-1|NA|TRBV15|TRBD1
TGTGCCACCGAGGACAGGGGGTGGGTTGGCGAGCAGTTCTTC
CATEDRGWVGEQFF
>TRBJ2-1|NA|TRBV9|TRBD2
TGTGCCAGCAGCCCCCACCGGGGCGGGAGATCCGATGAGCAGTTCTTC
CASSPHRGGRSDEQFF
>TRBJ2-2|NA|TRBV9|TRBD2
TGTGCCAGCAGCGTAGCAACCGGGACTAGTTTAGCCGGGGAGCTGTTTTTT
CASSVATGTSLAGELFF
>TRBJ2-2|NA|TRBV4-3|TRBD2
TGCGCCAGCAGCCCCTTCAGCGGGGGGGCCACCGGGGAGCTGTTTTTT
CASSPFSGGATGELFF
>TRBJ2-1|NA|TRBV9|TRBD2
TGTGCCAGCAGGGAAGCGGGGGGAAATGAGCAGTTCTTC
CASREAGGNEQFF
>TRBJ2-1|few|TRBV11-3|NA
TGTGCCAGCAGCGTAACTGGGGCCAATGAGCAGTTCTTC
CASSVTGANEQFF
>TRBJ1-1|few|TRBV4-2|NA
TGTGCCAGCAGCCAAGACAGGGGCACTGAAGCTTTCTTT
CASSQDRGTEAFF